This T cell receptor beta chain was captured by sequencing in a study of T cell changes during pregnancy in multiple sclerosis. Germline-derived CDR1 and CDR2 are MGHRA and YSYEKL. V was clipped by 3 bases and J by 7 bases, with 22 bases between them. This CDR3 contains 16 residues. The assay was immunoSEQ multiplex PCR, and TCRdb's table has in-frame clones only and misses some. Here the sample spans roughly 60,000 clones, more than 90% being singletons. The chain combines TRBV4-1 with TRBJ2-7, with D possibly matching TRBD2 (5 bases). The origin of this receptor is a female donor with multiple sclerosis, enrolled in a pregnancy study. The source was peripheral blood, collected in the second trimester of pregnancy. This CDR3 is CASSHPPESGSGEQYF. The CDR3 nucleotides read TGCGCCAGCAGCCACCCGCCGGAATCAGGTTCGGGGGAGCAGTACTTC.